This T cell receptor beta chain was identified during a study of blood T cells in healthy people across ages. Broader study findings: It was not possible, with unsorted PBMCs, to conclusively compare naive and antigen-experienced cells.

This clonotype was observed a handful of times. The antigen remains unidentified. A J-beta primer mix and a sample-barcoded 5' primer were used in a second PCR of about 7 to 12 cycles. Each of the cDNA molecules was tagged by a template-switch adaptor with 12 random nucleotides. TCRdb ran MiXCR on the 5' RACE reads and lists one entry per CDR3 protein. The table has about 830,000 distinct CDR3 sequences, more than 45% seen once. The CDR3 has 14 amino acids. Trimming cost V 2 bases and J 0 bases, with 5 bases left between them. Germline CDR1 MNHNS, CDR2 SASEGT. The receptor was isolated from a man younger than 40 in good health. The V call is TRBV6-1, the J call TRBJ2-4; D is ambiguous. Input material: blood. This CDR3 is CASSEHLAKNIQYF. The CDR3 nucleotides are TGTGCCAGCAGTGAACATTTAGCCAAAAACATTCAGTACTTC.